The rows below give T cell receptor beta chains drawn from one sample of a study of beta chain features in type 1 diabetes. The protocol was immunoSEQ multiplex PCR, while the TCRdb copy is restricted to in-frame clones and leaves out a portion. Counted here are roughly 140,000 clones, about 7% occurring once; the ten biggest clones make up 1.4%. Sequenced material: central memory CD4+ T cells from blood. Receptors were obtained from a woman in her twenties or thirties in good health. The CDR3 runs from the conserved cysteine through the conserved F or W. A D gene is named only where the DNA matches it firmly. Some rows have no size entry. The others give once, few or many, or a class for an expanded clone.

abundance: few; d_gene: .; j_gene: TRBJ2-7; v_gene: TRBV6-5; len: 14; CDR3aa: CASSPRDTSYEQYF; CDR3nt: TGTGCCAGCAGTCCCCGGGACACCTCCTACGAGCAGTACTTC
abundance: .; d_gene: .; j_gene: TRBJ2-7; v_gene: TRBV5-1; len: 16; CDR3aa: CASSSVWSSGIHEQYF; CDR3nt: TGCGCCAGCAGCTCGGTTTGGAGTAGTGGTATACACGAGCAGTACTTC
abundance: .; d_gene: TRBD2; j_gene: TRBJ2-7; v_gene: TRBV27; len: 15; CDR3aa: CASSAGTSGSYEQYF; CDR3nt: TGTGCCAGCAGTGCGGGGACTAGCGGGAGCTACGAGCAGTACTTC
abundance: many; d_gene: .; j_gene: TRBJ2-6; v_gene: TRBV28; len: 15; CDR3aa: CASSRLAAGANVLTF; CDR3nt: TGTGCCAGCAGTCGTCTAGCTGCTGGGGCCAACGTCCTGACTTTC
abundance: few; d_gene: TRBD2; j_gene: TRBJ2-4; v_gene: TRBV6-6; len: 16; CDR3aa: CASSHGVLADKNIQYF; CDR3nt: TGTGCCAGCAGCCACGGGGTACTAGCGGATAAAAACATTCAGTACTTC
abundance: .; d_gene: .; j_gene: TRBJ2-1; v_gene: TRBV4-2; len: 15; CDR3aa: CASSPRGASYNEQFF; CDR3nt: TGTGCCAGCAGCCCACGGGGGGCCTCCTACAATGAGCAGTTCTTC
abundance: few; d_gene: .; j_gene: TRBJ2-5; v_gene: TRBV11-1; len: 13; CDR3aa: CASSLHVQETQYF; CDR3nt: TGTGCCAGCAGCTTACATGTTCAAGAGACCCAGTACTTC
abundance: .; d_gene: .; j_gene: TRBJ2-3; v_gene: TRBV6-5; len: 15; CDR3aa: CASSAQGRKTDTQYF; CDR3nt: TGTGCCAGCAGTGCGCAGGGCAGAAAAACAGATACGCAGTATTTT
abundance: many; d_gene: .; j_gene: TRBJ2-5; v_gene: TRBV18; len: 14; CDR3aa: CASSPTGTSEAQYF; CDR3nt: TGTGCCAGCTCACCAACCGGGACATCGGAGGCCCAGTACTTC
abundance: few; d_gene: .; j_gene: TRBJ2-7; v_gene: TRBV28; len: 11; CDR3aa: CASSPGREQYF; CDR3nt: TGTGCCAGCAGTCCCGGCAGGGAGCAGTACTTC
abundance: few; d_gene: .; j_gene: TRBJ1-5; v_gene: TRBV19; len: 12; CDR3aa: CASRQGNQPQHF; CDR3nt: TGTGCCAGTAGGCAGGGAAATCAGCCCCAGCATTTT